One and the same sample provided the 3 T cell receptor beta chains below, sequenced in a study of blood T cell repertoires in COVID-19. Sequencing was performed with immunoSEQ multiplex PCR; in TCRdb, only in-frame clones are kept and a portion is missing. The table lists about 240,000 clones, roughly 86% of them singletons. Sample: peripheral blood. These receptors originate from a man older than 75 with acute or convalescent COVID-19.

The chain joins TRBV29-1 to TRBJ2-7, with TRBD1 matching over 9 bases. Trimming took 4 bases from V and 4 from J; bases not matched to a gene: 8. Germline V gene data show CDR1 as SQVTM and CDR2 as ANQGSEA. This CDR3 has 14 residues. Written as DNA, the CDR3 is TGCAGCGTTGGGAAGGGGACAGGGATGTACGAGCAGTACTTC. Translated, it gives CSVGKGTGMYEQYF.

V gene TRBV4-3 combines with J gene TRBJ1-6; the D gene is possibly TRBD1 (6 bases). The germline CDR1 and CDR2 sequences are LGHNA and YSLEER. The CDR3 has 14 residues. Trimming cost V 3 bases and J 7 bases, with 10 bases left between them. CDR3 in DNA: TGCGCCAGCAGCCAGAGAGGGGGAAATTCACCCCTCCACTTT. Translation gives CASSQRGGNSPLHF.

This chain connects TRBV28 to TRBJ1-4, with D hard to call. V was trimmed by 5 bases and J by 1 base, leaving 11 bases between them. The CDR3 has 15 residues. CDR1 MDHEN and CDR2 SYDVKM come from the germline V gene. The CDR3 reads CASSRGGGTNEKLFF. CDR3 bases: TGTGCCAGCAGTCGCGGCGGAGGAACTAATGAAAAACTGTTTTTT.